These 23 T cell receptor beta chains originate from one sample sequenced in a study of post-analysis software for immune sequencing data. Findings and limits, study-wide: Five or six TRBV segments, TRBV5-6, TRBV5-1 and TRBV20-1 among them, were found more frequent in patients than controls.

TCR beta cDNA libraries had unique molecular identifiers. From the PCR reads, TCRdb called clonotypes with MiXCR, one entry per CDR3 protein. Here the sample spans around 200,000 distinct CDR3 sequences, approximately 30% being singletons. Their antigen targets remain unknown. The specimen sequenced was blood. The receptors were sampled from a girl between 2 and 17 years old with multiple sclerosis.

This clonotype is a singleton in its sample. The rearrangement links TRBV5-1 to TRBJ2-2; D gene unclear. The CDR3 is made up of 13 amino acids. CDR1 and CDR2 (germline): SGHRS, YFSETQ. The V and J ends lost 5 bases and 2 bases respectively, with 7 bases between them. The CDR3 spells CASSVGNTGELFF. The DNA of the CDR3 is TGCGCCAGCAGTGTCGGAAACACCGGGGAGCTGTTTTTT.

At least ten counts were recorded for this clonotype. V gene TRBV28 combines with J gene TRBJ2-7; D might be TRBD1 or TRBD2, each matching 5 bases. The germline V gene has CDR1 MDHEN and CDR2 SYDVKM. The V end lost 6 bases, the J end lost 0 bases, and 21 bases lay between the germline ends. The CDR3 consists of 17 residues. CDR3 sequence: CASSLPLEDTISYEQYF. The CDR3, as DNA: TGTGCCAGCAGCCTACCGTTGGAGGACACGATCTCCTACGAGCAGTACTTC.

In this sample, this clonotype turned up many times. One end of the junction is discordant with germline, which a read error may explain. V and J are TRBV5-1 and TRBJ1-2; D remains unclear. The CDR3 runs to 12 residues. Germline loops: CDR1 SGHRS, CDR2 YFSETQ. Here the CDR3 DNA reads TGTGCCAGCAGCTTAGATGCATATGGCTACACCTTC. It specifies CASSLDAYGYTF.

This rearrangement joins TRBV4-2 to TRBJ1-1; 7 bases match TRBD1. V dropped 1 base and J dropped 3; count of bases not matched to a gene: 8. The CDR3 is 16 residues long. Looked up from germline, CDR1 is LGHNA and CDR2 is YNFKEQ. CDR3 amino acids: CASSQGAGRGDTEAFF. The CDR3 DNA reads as TGTGCCAGCAGCCAAGGGGCGGGCAGGGGGGACACTGAAGCTTTCTTT.

This clonotype came up a few times. The CDR3 DNA reads as TGCAGTGCTAGAGACCTAGCGGGGAAGGGCCCAGATACGCAGTATTTT. Protein sequence: CSARDLAGKGPDTQYF. The rearrangement links TRBV20-1 to TRBJ2-3, with 9 bases matching TRBD2. The V gene end was trimmed by 0 bases and the J gene end by 4 bases; junction bases not matched to a gene: 8. There are 16 residues in the CDR3. Germline V gene data show CDR1 as DFQATT and CDR2 as SNEGSKA (reference sequence).

This clonotype was found once. This sequence may be a read error, since a much larger clone differs from it by one base. The chain couples TRBV6-5 to TRBJ2-7; the match to TRBD2 covers 9 bases. Per germline, CDR1 MNHEY and CDR2 SVGAGI. The CDR3 spans 15 residues. Germline trimming cut 2 bases from V and 0 bases from J; bases unmatched to any gene: 2. The CDR3 sequence: CASSYAGGASYEQYF. The CDR3 DNA follows: TGTGCCAGCAGTTACGCGGGAGGGGCCTCCTACGAGCAGTACTTC.

This clonotype has a handful of counts. For the CDR3, the DNA is TGCAGTGCTAGGGGACCTAGCGCTGAGCAGTACTTC. Its translation: CSARGPSAEQYF. The J gene is TRBJ2-5, the V gene TRBV20-1, with D possibly matching TRBD2 (6 bases). Trimming removed 3 bases at V and 11 bases at J, with 16 bases between. Germline values: CDR1 DFQATT, CDR2 SNEGSKA (reference sequence). CDR3 length: 12 amino acids.

A few counts support this clonotype. The chain uses TRBV20-1 and TRBJ2-1; maybe TRBD2 (7 bases). V lost 6 bases, J lost 2 bases, and 17 bases lay in between. This CDR3 spans 15 amino acids. Germline-derived CDR1 and CDR2 are DFQATT and SNEGSKA (reference sequence). The CDR3 DNA follows: TGCAGTGCCCCCCTTGGGGGGGCCGCCTACAATGAGCAGTTCTTC. Translation: CSAPLGGAAYNEQFF.

The V and J genes are TRBV2 and TRBJ1-4; no clear D. CDR3 size: 15 residues. The germline V gene has CDR1 SNHLY and CDR2 FYNNEI. V was cut by 6 bases and J by 2 bases, with 13 bases left in between. The CDR3, as DNA: TGTGCCAGCAGCTATGCCGGAGGGACTAATGAAAAACTGTTTTTT. Residues: CASSYAGGTNEKLFF.

The J gene is TRBJ2-5, the V gene TRBV29-1; D unresolved. CDR1 and CDR2 (germline): SQVTM, ANQGSEA. The ends were cut back, 1 base at V and 1 base at J, with 10 bases in the middle. The CDR3 covers 14 residues. CDR3 in amino acids: CSVEVSPLQETQYF. DNA for the CDR3: TGCAGCGTTGAAGTGAGTCCCCTCCAAGAGACCCAGTACTTC. Supplemented by reference TRBV29-1 and TRBJ2-5, the full variable domain reads SAVISQKPSRDICQRGTSLTIQCQVDSQVTMMFWYRQQPGQSLTLIATANQGSEATYESGFVIDKFPISRPNLTFSTLTVSNMSPEDSSIYLCSVEVSPLQETQYFGPGTRLLVL.

J is TRBJ1-2 and V is TRBV29-1; no clear D. With 3 bases removed from V and 8 bases from J, the gap between germline ends came to 10 bases. CDR3 size: 11 residues. CDR1 and CDR2 from the germline V gene are SQVTM and ANQGSEA. CDR3 nucleotide sequence: TGCAGCGTTGACTCCCCTAGAGGCTACACCTTC. It yields the protein CSVDSPRGYTF. The full variable domain, completed using reference TRBV29-1 and TRBJ1-2, is SAVISQKPSRDICQRGTSLTIQCQVDSQVTMMFWYRQQPGQSLTLIATANQGSEATYESGFVIDKFPISRPNLTFSTLTVSNMSPEDSSIYLCSVDSPRGYTFGSGTRLTVV.

This clonotype was picked up a small number of times. The J gene is TRBJ2-1, the V gene TRBV11-3, with TRBD1 as a possible D gene (6 bases). In germline, CDR1 is SGHNT, CDR2 YENEEA. This CDR3 is built from 14 residues. Trimming pared 5 bases from V and 4 bases from J, leaving 12 bases between. The DNA of the CDR3 is TGTGCCAGCAGCCCAAAGACAGGTTACAATGAGCAGTTCTTC. Encoded protein: CASSPKTGYNEQFF.

This clonotype has ten or more counts. The V and J genes are TRBV6-5 and TRBJ1-2; possible D gene TRBD1, 6 bases. The CDR3 runs 14 residues. Germline V gene sequence: CDR1 MNHEY, CDR2 SVGAGI. V lost 6 bases, J lost 7 bases, and 18 bases lay in between. The DNA of the CDR3 is TGTGCCAGCAGGATGGGGGGCTCTTCATCTGGCTACACCTTC. Translating it yields CASRMGGSSSGYTF.

This clonotype has a count of ten or more. The chain recombines TRBV15 with TRBJ1-2; weak D call: TRBD1 (6 bases). CDR1 is LNHNV, CDR2 YYDKDF, per germline (reference sequence). V lost 8 bases, J lost 4 bases, and 17 bases lay in between. The CDR3 is 14 residues long. The CDR3 nucleotides are TGTGCCACCCGAACTACAGGGTTGGCCTATGGCTACACCTTC. It is translated as CATRTTGLAYGYTF.

Remarks on this clonotype: Given a much more abundant clone one base away, this may be a read error. Because the CDR3's place on the DNA is in doubt, the DNA is left out and the CDR3 is given as listed by TCRdb. The chain's CDR3 is CSATKQGPYGCTF. The rearrangement joins TRBV29-1 to TRBJ1-2; the D call of TRBD1 is as the table states it, not checked on the DNA. Germline CDR1 and CDR2: SQVTM and ANQGSEA. The CDR3 region is 13 residues in length, termini included.

The genes are TRBV28 and TRBJ2-6; D tentatively fits TRBD1 or TRBD2 (5 bases each). Trimming pared 4 bases from V and 1 base from J, leaving 20 bases between. This CDR3 is 19 amino acids long. Germline V gene lookup returns CDR1 MDHEN and CDR2 SYDVKM. CDR3 amino acids: CASSSLGLLGASGANVLTF. CDR3 DNA: TGTGCCAGCAGTTCTTTAGGACTCCTCGGGGCTTCTGGGGCCAACGTCCTGACTTTC.

The chain has TRBV5-1 and TRBJ1-2; D call uncertain. The CDR3 contains 14 residues. V lost 4 bases, J lost 0 bases, and 10 bases lay in between. CDR1 and CDR2 from the germline V gene are SGHRS and YFSETQ. This chain's CDR3 is CASSAPPANYGYTF. The CDR3 DNA sequence: TGCGCCAGCAGCGCCCCACCTGCTAACTATGGCTACACCTTC.

With respect to this clonotype: One end of the junction is discordant with germline, which a read error may explain. This sequence joins TRBV12-3 or TRBV12-4 and TRBJ1-4; 7 nucleotides match TRBD1. The CDR3 has 12 residues. The CDR3 spells CASRRGREKRFF. The DNA of the CDR3 is TGTGCCAGCAGGAGGGGGCGAGAAAAACGGTTTTTT.

This clonotype was picked up a small number of times. The J gene is TRBJ2-6, the V gene TRBV5-1; D might be TRBD1 (5 bases). Germline V CDR1 and CDR2: SGHRS, YFSETQ. V was cut by 2 bases and J by 2 bases, with 11 bases left in between. The CDR3 has 16 residues. CDR3 residues: CASSLTGATGANVLTF. DNA for the CDR3: TGCGCCAGCAGCTTAACTGGGGCCACTGGGGCCAACGTCCTGACTTTC.

Concerning this clonotype itself: A much larger clone lies a single base off, so this may be a read error. The chain combines TRBV25-1 with TRBJ2-1, with a weak D call TRBD2 (5 bases). Trimming removed 4 bases at V and 9 bases at J, with 13 bases between. This CDR3 is 13 amino acids long. Germline V lookup: CDR1 MGHDK, CDR2 SYGVNS. For the CDR3, the DNA is TGTGCCAGCAGTGTGGCCGGGGTGGGTGAGCAGTTCTTC. Translating gives CASSVAGVGEQFF.

As to this clonotype: A clone one base away is much larger, so this may be a read error. The chain is built from TRBV12-3 or TRBV12-4 and TRBJ1-2; no reliable D call. The CDR3 contains 13 residues. CDR3 residues: CASSFNSGYGHTF. The CDR3 DNA reads as TGTGCCAGCAGCTTTAATTCCGGCTATGGCCACACCTTC.

A few counts support this clonotype. This chain links TRBV9 with TRBJ2-3; unclear D gene. The CDR3 has 15 amino acids. Deletions cut 3 bases from V and 0 bases from J, with 11 bases between. Germline assignment: CDR1 SGDLS and CDR2 YYNGEE. The CDR3 here is CASSARLASTDTQYF. CDR3 nucleotides: TGTGCCAGCAGCGCCCGACTGGCTAGCACAGATACGCAGTATTTT.

In regard to this clonotype: A much larger clone lies one base from this, so it may be a read error. The rearrangement joins TRBV12-3 or TRBV12-4 to TRBJ2-1, with D perhaps TRBD2 (5 bases). The end of the DNA aligns better with TRBJ2-7, so the J call may be wrong. The CDR3 runs 14 residues. As DNA, the CDR3 is TGTGCCAGCCTCCCGGGGAGCTCCTACAATGAGCAGTACTTC. This translates into CASLPGSSYNEQYF.